This T cell receptor beta chain was found in a study of blood T cell repertoires in COVID-19. Per the authors' pipeline: Quantification of nucleated cells was approximated via reference gene primer amplification. The assay was immunoSEQ multiplex PCR, and TCRdb's table has in-frame clones only and misses some. D and trimming were read from the DNA, whereas the V and J calls and clone size are those reported in that table. Of approximately 440,000 clones listed, less than 95% are singletons. Recovered status in Cohort 3 required two negative PCRs, clearance, or symptom resolution. CDR3 length: 16 residues.

The sample was PBMCs or T cells enriched from blood (not recorded which). The V call is TRBV12-2, the J call TRBJ1-1. TRBV12-2 is termed a pseudogene. The receptor's source is a man between 18 and 29 years old who had recovered from COVID-19. The CDR3, as DNA: TGTGCAAGTCGCTTAGGGGAGTTGGCTTTGAACACTGAAGCTTTCTTT. The encoded protein is CASRLGELALNTEAFF.